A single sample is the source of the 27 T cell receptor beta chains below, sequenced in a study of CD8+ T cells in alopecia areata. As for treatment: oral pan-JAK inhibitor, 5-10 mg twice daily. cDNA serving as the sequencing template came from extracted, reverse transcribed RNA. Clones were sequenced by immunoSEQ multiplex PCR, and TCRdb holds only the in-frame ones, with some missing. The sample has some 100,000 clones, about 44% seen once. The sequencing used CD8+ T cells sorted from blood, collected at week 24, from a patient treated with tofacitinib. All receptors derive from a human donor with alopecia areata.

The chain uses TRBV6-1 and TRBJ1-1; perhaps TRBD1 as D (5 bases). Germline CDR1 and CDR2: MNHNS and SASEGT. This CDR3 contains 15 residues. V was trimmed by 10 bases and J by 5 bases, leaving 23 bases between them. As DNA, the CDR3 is TGTGCCACGCTGGGGCTGGGGCTCCGGGGAACTGAAGCTTTCTTT. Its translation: CATLGLGLRGTEAFF.

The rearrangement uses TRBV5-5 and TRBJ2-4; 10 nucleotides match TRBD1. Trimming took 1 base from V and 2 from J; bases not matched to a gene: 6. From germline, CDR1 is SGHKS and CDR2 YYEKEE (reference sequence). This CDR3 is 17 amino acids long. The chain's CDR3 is CASSLLRQGASKNIQYF. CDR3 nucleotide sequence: TGTGCCAGCAGCTTGCTCCGACAGGGGGCTTCCAAAAACATTCAGTACTTC.

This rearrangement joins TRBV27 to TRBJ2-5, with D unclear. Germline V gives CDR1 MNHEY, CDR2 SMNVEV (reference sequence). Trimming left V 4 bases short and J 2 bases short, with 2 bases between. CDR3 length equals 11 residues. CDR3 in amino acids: CASSSQETQYF. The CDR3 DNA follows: TGTGCCAGCAGTTCTCAAGAGACCCAGTACTTC.

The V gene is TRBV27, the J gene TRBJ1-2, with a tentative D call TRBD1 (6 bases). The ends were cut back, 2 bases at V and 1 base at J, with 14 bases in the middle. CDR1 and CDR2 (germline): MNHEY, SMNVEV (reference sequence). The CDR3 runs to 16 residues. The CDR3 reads CASSLIRGGGNYGYTF. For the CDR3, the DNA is TGTGCCAGCAGTTTAATCAGGGGCGGGGGTAACTATGGCTACACCTTC.

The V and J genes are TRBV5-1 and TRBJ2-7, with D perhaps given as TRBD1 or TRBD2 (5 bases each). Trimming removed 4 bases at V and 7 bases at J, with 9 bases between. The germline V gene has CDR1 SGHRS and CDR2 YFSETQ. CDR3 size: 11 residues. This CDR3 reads CASSLAGEQYF. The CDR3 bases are TGCGCCAGCAGCCTAGCAGGGGAGCAGTACTTC.

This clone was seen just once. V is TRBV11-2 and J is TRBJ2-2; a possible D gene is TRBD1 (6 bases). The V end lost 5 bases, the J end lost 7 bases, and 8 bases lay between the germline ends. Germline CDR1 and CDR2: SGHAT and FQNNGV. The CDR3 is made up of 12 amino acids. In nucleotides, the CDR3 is TGTGCCAGCAGCGGACAGCTCGGGGAGCTGTTTTTT. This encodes CASSGQLGELFF.

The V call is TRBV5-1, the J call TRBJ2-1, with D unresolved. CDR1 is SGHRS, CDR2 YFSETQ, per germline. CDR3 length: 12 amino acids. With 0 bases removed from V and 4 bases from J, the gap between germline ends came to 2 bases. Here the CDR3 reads CASSLEYNEQFF. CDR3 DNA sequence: TGCGCCAGCAGCTTGGAGTACAATGAGCAGTTCTTC.

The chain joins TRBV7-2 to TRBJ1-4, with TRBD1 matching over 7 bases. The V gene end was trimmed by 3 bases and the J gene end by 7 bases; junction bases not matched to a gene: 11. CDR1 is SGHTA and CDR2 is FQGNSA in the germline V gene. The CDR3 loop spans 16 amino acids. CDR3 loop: CASSFSDRGTAEKLFF. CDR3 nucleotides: TGTGCCAGCAGCTTTAGCGATAGAGGGACAGCTGAAAAACTGTTTTTT. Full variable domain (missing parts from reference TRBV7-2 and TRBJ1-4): GAGVSQSPSNKVTEKGKDVELRCDPISGHTALYWYRQSLGQGLEFLIYFQGNSAPDKSGLPSDRFSAERTGGSVSTLTIQRTQQEDSAVYLCASSFSDRGTAEKLFFGSGTQLSVL.

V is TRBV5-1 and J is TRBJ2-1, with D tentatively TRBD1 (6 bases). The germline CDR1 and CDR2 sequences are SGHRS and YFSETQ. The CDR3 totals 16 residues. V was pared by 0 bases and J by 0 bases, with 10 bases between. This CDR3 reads CASSLVGASSYNEQFF. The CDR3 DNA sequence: TGCGCCAGCAGCTTGGTGGGGGCTAGCTCCTACAATGAGCAGTTCTTC.

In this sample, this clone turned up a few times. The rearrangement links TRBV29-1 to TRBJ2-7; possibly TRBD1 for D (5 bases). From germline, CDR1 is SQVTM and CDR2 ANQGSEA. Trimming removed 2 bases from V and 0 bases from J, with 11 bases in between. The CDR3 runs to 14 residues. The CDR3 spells CSVETRQGSYEQYF. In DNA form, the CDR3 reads TGCAGCGTTGAAACGCGGCAGGGCTCCTACGAGCAGTACTTC.

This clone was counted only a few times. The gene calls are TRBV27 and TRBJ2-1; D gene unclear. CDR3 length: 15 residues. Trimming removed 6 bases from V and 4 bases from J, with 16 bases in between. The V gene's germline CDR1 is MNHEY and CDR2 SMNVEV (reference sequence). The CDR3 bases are TGTGCCAGCAGCCACTGGGCGGAGCTGTACAATGAGCAGTTCTTC. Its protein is CASSHWAELYNEQFF.

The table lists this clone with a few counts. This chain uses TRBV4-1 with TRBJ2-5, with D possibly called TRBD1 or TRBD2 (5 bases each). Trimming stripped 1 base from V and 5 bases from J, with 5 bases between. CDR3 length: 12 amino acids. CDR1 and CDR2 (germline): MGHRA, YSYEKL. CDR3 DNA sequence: TGCGCCAGCAGCCAAGGGGGGGAGACCCAGTACTTC. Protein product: CASSQGGETQYF.

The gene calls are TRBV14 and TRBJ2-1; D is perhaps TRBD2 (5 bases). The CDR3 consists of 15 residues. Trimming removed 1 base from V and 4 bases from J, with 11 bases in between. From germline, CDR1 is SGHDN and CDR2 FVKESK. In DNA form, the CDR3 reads TGTGCCAGCAGCCAAGGCTTCCGAGGGTACAATGAGCAGTTCTTC. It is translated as CASSQGFRGYNEQFF.

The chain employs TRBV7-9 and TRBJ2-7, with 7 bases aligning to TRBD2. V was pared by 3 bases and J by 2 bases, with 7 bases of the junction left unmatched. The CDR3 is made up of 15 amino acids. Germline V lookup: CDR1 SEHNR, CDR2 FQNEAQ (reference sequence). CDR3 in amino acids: CASSFAASGAYEQYF. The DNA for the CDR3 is TGTGCCAGCAGCTTTGCGGCTAGCGGAGCCTACGAGCAGTACTTC.

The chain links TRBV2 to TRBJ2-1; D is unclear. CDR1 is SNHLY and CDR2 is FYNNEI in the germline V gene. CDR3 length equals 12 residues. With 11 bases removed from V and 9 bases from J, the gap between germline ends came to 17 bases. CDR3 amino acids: CAEITGLGEQFF. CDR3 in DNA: TGTGCCGAGATTACTGGTCTCGGTGAGCAGTTCTTC.

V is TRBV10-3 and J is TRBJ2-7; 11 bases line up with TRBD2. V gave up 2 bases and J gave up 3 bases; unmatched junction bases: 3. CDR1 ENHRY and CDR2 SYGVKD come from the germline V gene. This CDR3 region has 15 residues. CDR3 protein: CAISEETSGIYEQYF. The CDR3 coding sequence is TGTGCCATCAGTGAGGAGACTAGCGGGATCTACGAGCAGTACTTC.

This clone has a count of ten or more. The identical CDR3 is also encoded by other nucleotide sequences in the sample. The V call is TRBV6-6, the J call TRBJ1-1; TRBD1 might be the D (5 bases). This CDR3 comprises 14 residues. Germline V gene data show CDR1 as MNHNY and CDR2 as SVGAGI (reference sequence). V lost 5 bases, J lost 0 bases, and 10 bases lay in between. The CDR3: CASSRGHLNTEAFF. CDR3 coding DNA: TGTGCCAGCAGTCGCGGACACTTGAACACTGAAGCTTTCTTT.

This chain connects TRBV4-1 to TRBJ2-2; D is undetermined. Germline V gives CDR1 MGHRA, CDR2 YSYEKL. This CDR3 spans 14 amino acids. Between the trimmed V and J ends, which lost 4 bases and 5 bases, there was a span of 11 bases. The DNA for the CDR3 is TGCGCCAGCAGCCTACACCCGAGAACCGGGGAGCTGTTTTTT. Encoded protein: CASSLHPRTGELFF.

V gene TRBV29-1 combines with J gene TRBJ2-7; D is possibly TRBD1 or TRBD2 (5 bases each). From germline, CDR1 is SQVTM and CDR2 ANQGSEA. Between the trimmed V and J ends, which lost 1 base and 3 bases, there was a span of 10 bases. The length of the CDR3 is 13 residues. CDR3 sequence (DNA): TGCAGCGTTGAAGGTGGGGACCACTACGAGCAGTACTTC. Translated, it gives CSVEGGDHYEQYF.

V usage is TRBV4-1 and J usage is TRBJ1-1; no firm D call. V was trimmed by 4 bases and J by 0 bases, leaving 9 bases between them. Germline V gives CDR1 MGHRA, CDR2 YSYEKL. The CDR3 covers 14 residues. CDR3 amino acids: CASSRRHLNTEAFF. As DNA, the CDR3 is TGCGCCAGCAGCCGCCGACACCTGAACACTGAAGCTTTCTTT.

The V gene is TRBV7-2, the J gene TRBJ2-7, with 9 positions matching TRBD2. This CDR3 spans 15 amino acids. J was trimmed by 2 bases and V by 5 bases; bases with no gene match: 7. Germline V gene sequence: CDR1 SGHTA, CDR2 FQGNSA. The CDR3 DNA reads TGTGCCAGCAGCCTGGGACTAGCCTTAACCTACGAGCAGTACTTC. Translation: CASSLGLALTYEQYF.

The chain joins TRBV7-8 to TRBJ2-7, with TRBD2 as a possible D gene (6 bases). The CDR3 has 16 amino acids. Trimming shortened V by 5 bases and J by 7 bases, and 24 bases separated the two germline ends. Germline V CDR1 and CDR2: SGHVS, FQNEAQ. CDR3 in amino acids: CASSPQEGGTPREQYF. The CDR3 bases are TGTGCCAGCAGCCCCCAAGAGGGCGGGACCCCGAGAGAGCAGTACTTC. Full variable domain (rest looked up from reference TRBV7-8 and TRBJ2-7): GAGVSQSPRYKVAKRGQDVALRCDPISGHVSLFWYQQALGQGPEFLTYFQNEAQLDKSGLPSDRFFAERPEGSVSTLKIQRTQQEDSAVYLCASSPQEGGTPREQYFGPGTRLTVT.

The CDR3, as DNA: TGTGCCAGCAGTTTATCTGGACCCTACAATGAGCAGTTCTTC. Amino acid sequence: CASSLSGPYNEQFF. This chain connects TRBV27 to TRBJ2-1; D is unresolved. The germline V gene has CDR1 MNHEY and CDR2 SMNVEV (reference sequence). V was pared by 0 bases and J by 2 bases, with 5 bases between. The CDR3 covers 14 residues.

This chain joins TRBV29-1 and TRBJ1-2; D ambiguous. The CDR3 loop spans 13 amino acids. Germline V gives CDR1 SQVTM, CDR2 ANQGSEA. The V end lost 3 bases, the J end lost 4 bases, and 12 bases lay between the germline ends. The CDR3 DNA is TGCAGCGTTGAGAATGAATATAGCTATGGCTACACCTTC. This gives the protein CSVENEYSYGYTF.

CDR3 loop: CASTRGGDTQYF. Here the CDR3 DNA reads TGTGCCAGCACCAGGGGTGGAGATACGCAGTATTTT. The V and J genes are TRBV5-4 and TRBJ2-3, with D possibly matching TRBD1 (6 bases). The V gene lost 6 bases and the J gene lost 5 bases, with 10 bases spanning the gap. This CDR3 is built from 12 residues. Germline CDR1 reads SGHNT; CDR2 reads YYREEE (reference sequence).

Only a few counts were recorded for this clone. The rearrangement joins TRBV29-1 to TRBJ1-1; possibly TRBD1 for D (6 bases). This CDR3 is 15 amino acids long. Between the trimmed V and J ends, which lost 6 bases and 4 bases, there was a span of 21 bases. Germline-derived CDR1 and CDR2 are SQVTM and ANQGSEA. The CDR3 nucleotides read TGCAGCGTCACTAATGGGAGGGGGGCTGTCACTGAAGCTTTCTTT. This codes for CSVTNGRGAVTEAFF.

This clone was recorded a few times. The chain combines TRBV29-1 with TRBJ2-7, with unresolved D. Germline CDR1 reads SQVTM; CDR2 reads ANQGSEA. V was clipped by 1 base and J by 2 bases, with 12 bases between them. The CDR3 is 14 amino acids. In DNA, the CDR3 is TGCAGCGTTGAAGGGGCTGCAAGAACCTACGAGCAGTACTTC. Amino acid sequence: CSVEGAARTYEQYF.